The rows below give T cell receptor beta chains drawn from one sample of a study of blood T cell repertoires in COVID-19. Measured with immunoSEQ multiplex PCR; TCRdb has only the in-frame clones, and not every one. The top ten clones hold roughly 15% of a sample with roughly 150,000 clones, 75% to 90% of them seen once. The sample comprised peripheral blood. All receptors come from a woman aged 40 to 55 with acute or convalescent COVID-19. The CDR3 runs from the conserved cysteine through the conserved F or W. A D gene is named only where the DNA matches it firmly. A row's size may be missing; if present it is once, few, many or a size class.

j_call clone_size d_call v_call cdr3_aa cdr3_nt
TRBJ2-1 few - TRBV7-9 CASSGSGSEQFF TGTGCCAGCAGCGGAAGCGGATCCGAGCAGTTCTTC
TRBJ2-3 - TRBD2 TRBV24-1 CATSSPRGVSLDTQYF TGTGCCACCAGTTCCCCTCGGGGGGTCTCACTTGATACGCAGTATTTT
TRBJ2-7 - TRBD1 TRBV9 CASSVGDRFPYEQYF TGTGCCAGCAGCGTAGGGGACAGGTTCCCCTACGAGCAGTACTTC
TRBJ1-2 once - TRBV7-8 CASSRKRNYGYTF TGTGCCAGCAGCCGCAAGAGAAACTATGGCTACACCTTC
TRBJ1-3 - TRBD1 TRBV27 CASSPRDSLSGTIYF TGTGCCAGCAGTCCCCGGGACAGCCTAAGCGGCACCATATATTTT
TRBJ2-3 - TRBD2 TRBV9 CASSPPRNSGGADTQYF TGTGCCAGCAGCCCCCCTAGGAATAGCGGGGGCGCAGATACGCAGTATTTT
TRBJ2-1 - - TRBV6-1 CASSDQGGRDEQFF TGTGCCAGCAGTGACCAGGGTGGTAGGGATGAGCAGTTCTTC
TRBJ2-7 - - TRBV2 CASTPRAGSSYEQYF TGTGCCAGCACTCCGAGGGCGGGGAGCTCCTACGAGCAGTACTTC
TRBJ1-6 - - TRBV6-5 CASSYGQDNSPLHF TGTGCCAGCAGTTACGGGCAGGATAATTCACCCCTCCACTTT
TRBJ1-1 once TRBD1 TRBV29-1 CSVGYRGLHTEAFF TGCAGCGTTGGGTACAGGGGCCTCCACACTGAAGCTTTCTTT
TRBJ2-2 - TRBD2 TRBV2 CASSLKLAGGTGELFF TGTGCCAGCAGTTTAAAGTTAGCGGGAGGCACCGGGGAGCTGTTTTTT
TRBJ2-7 - - TRBV3-1/TRBV3-2 CASSPGWTYEQYF TGTGCCAGCAGCCCCGGGTGGACCTACGAGCAGTACTTC
TRBJ2-7 - TRBD1 TRBV5-3 CARRPWGDRGRSYEQYF TGTGCCAGAAGGCCTTGGGGAGACAGGGGACGAAGTTACGAGCAGTACTTC
TRBJ1-4 - TRBD1 TRBV7-8 CASSLGDSLNEKLFF TGTGCCAGCAGCTTAGGGGACAGCCTTAATGAAAAACTGTTTTTT
TRBJ2-3 - TRBD2 TRBV9 CASSASGGGRGTDTQYF TGTGCCAGCAGCGCTAGCGGGGGAGGGCGGGGCACAGATACGCAGTATTTT
TRBJ1-4 - - TRBV11-2 CASSFRGATNEKLFF TGTGCCAGCAGCTTCAGGGGAGCAACTAATGAAAAACTGTTTTTT
TRBJ1-5 few TRBD1 TRBV28 CASRDRGSYSNQPQHF TGTGCCAGCCGGGACAGGGGTTCTTATAGCAATCAGCCCCAGCATTTT
TRBJ2-1 - TRBD2 TRBV9 CASSVTLADYNEQFF TGTGCCAGCAGCGTAACGCTAGCGGACTACAATGAGCAGTTCTTC
TRBJ2-1 - - TRBV28 CASRVTGSYNEQFF TGTGCCAGCAGGGTGACAGGTTCGTACAATGAGCAGTTCTTC
TRBJ2-2 - TRBD2 TRBV6-2/TRBV6-3 CASSHTSGPPGELFF TGTGCCAGCAGTCACACTAGCGGGCCTCCTGGGGAGCTGTTTTTT
TRBJ1-1 - - TRBV7-8 CASSLTDSTEAFF TGTGCCAGCAGCTTGACTGACAGCACTGAAGCTTTCTTT
TRBJ2-1 - - TRBV7-3 CASSPHLGNEQFF TGTGCCAGCAGCCCCCACCTCGGGAATGAGCAGTTCTTC
TRBJ2-1 - - TRBV19 CASSIFRGGNEQFF TGTGCCAGTAGTATCTTCAGGGGTGGTAATGAGCAGTTCTTC
TRBJ2-1 few TRBD1 TRBV6-1 CASSEIGQGAAYNEQFF TGTGCCAGCAGCGAAATCGGGCAGGGGGCGGCCTACAATGAGCAGTTCTTC
TRBJ2-2 - TRBD1 TRBV27 CASSLRAGGAQGELFF TGTGCCAGCAGTTTAAGGGCAGGGGGCGCCCAGGGGGAGCTGTTTTTT
TRBJ2-3 - TRBD1 TRBV24-1 CATSGKMDRGATDTQYF TGTGCCACATCAGGAAAAATGGACAGGGGGGCCACAGATACGCAGTATTTT
TRBJ2-3 - TRBD2 TRBV19 CASSILQGSFGGGTDTQYF TGTGCCAGTAGTATCCTGCAGGGCTCCTTTGGGGGGGGAACAGATACGCAGTATTTT